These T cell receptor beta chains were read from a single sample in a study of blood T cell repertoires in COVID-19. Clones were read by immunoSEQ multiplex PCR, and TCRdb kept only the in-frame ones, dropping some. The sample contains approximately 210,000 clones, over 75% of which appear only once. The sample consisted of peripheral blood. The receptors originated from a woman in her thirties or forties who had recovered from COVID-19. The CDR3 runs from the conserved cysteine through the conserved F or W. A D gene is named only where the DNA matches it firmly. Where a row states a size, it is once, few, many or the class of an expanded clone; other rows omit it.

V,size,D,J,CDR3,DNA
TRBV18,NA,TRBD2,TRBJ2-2,CASSPPIFTGLAGEMYTGELFF,TGTGCCAGCTCACCACCGATATTTACGGGACTAGCGGGAGAGATGTACACCGGGGAGCTGTTTTTT
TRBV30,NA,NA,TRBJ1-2,CAWSVLLGDGYTF,TGTGCCTGGAGTGTATTGTTAGGGGATGGCTACACCTTC
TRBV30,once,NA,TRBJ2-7,CAWSVRSSRAFYEQYF,TGTGCCTGGAGTGTACGATCGTCCAGGGCTTTCTACGAGCAGTACTTC
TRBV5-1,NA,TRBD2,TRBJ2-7,CASSLGAGGRYEQYF,TGCGCCAGCAGCTTGGGAGCGGGAGGGCGCTACGAGCAGTACTTC
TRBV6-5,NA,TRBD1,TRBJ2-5,CASSLQGGQETQYF,TGTGCCAGCAGTTTACAGGGGGGTCAAGAGACCCAGTACTTC
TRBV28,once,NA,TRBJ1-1,CASSSQDTEAFF,TGTGCCAGCAGTTCCCAGGACACTGAAGCTTTCTTT
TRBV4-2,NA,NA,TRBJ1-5,CASSQGTLNQPQHF,TGTGCCAGCAGCCAAGGGACTCTCAATCAGCCCCAGCATTTT
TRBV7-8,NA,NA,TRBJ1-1,CASSLGHSGNTEAFF,TGTGCCAGCAGCTTAGGTCACAGTGGGAACACTGAAGCTTTCTTT
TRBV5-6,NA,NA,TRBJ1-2,CASSLGPGKNYGYTF,TGTGCCAGCAGCTTGGGGCCAGGGAAGAACTATGGCTACACCTTC
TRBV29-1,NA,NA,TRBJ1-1,CSVPTVDTEAFF,TGCAGCGTCCCGACAGTGGACACTGAAGCTTTCTTT
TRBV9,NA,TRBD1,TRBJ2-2,CASSAAAMTGIPGELFF,TGTGCCAGCAGCGCCGCCGCTATGACAGGGATCCCCGGGGAGCTGTTTTTT
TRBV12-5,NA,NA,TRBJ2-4,CASGFSPAGVKAKNIQYF,TGTGCTAGTGGTTTTTCCCCGGCAGGCGTTAAAGCCAAAAACATTCAGTACTTC
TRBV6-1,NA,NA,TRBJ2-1,CASSEVGGNEQFF,TGTGCCAGCAGTGAAGTTGGGGGGAATGAGCAGTTCTTC
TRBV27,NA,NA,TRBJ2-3,CASSFGQGGSTDTQYF,TGTGCCAGCAGTTTTGGTCAGGGGGGTAGCACAGATACGCAGTATTTT
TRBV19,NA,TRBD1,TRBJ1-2,CASSIGTDSYGYTF,TGTGCCAGTAGTATTGGGACAGACTCCTATGGCTACACCTTC
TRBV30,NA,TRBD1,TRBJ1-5,CAWSSQGCLTYSNQPQHF,TGTGCCTGGAGTTCACAGGGGTGTTTAACCTATAGCAATCAGCCCCAGCATTTT
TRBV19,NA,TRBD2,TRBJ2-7,CASSAFGTSDYYEQYF,TGTGCCAGTAGTGCCTTCGGGACTAGCGATTACTACGAGCAGTACTTC
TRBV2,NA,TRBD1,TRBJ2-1,CASSETGTGDREQFF,TGTGCCAGCAGTGAAACCGGGACAGGGGACCGGGAGCAGTTCTTC
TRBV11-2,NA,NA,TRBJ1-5,CASSLERSQPQHF,TGTGCCAGCAGCTTAGAAAGGAGTCAGCCCCAGCATTTT
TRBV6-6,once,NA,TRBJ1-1,CASGPTGYDTEAFF,TGTGCCAGCGGACCCACGGGGTATGACACTGAAGCTTTCTTT
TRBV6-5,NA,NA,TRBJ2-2,CASRSGGVNTGELFF,TGTGCCAGCAGGTCAGGAGGGGTGAACACCGGGGAGCTGTTTTTT
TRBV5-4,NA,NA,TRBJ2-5,CASSGVDRRETQYF,TGTGCCAGCAGCGGGGTTGACAGAAGAGAGACCCAGTACTTC
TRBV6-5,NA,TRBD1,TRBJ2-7,CASSTTGGSGYEQYF,TGTGCCAGCAGTACCACAGGGGGCTCGGGTTACGAGCAGTACTTC
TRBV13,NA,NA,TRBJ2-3,CASSSNYFSNTDTQYF,TGTGCCAGCAGCTCCAACTACTTCTCTAACACAGATACGCAGTATTTT
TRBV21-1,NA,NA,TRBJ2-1,CASSKGWVEGSQFF,TGTGCCAGCAGCAAAGGGTGGGTGGAGGGTTCGCAGTTCTTC
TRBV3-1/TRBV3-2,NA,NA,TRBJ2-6,CASSQSSSGANVLTF,TGTGCCAGCAGCCAGTCCAGCTCTGGGGCCAACGTCCTGACTTTC
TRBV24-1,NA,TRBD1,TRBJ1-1,CATSDPWTGAAFF,TGTGCCACCAGTGACCCCTGGACAGGAGCGGCTTTCTTT
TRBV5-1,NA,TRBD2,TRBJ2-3,CASSLAGTSDTDTQYF,TGCGCCAGCAGCTTGGCAGGGACTAGCGACACAGATACGCAGTATTTT
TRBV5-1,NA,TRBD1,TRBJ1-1,CASSRGQGNTEAFF,TGCGCCAGCAGTAGGGGACAGGGGAACACTGAAGCTTTCTTT
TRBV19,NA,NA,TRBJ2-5,CASSPSGQGGTQYF,TGTGCCAGTAGTCCCTCGGGACAAGGGGGGACCCAGTACTTC
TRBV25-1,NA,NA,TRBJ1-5,CASSEANQPQHF,TGTGCCAGCTCCGAGGCCAATCAGCCCCAGCATTTT
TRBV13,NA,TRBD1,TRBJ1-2,CASRVYRGPIYGYTF,TGTGCCAGCAGAGTATACAGGGGACCAATCTATGGCTACACCTTC
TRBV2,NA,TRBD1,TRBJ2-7,CASGQRDSPYEQYF,TGTGCCAGCGGACAAAGGGACAGTCCTTACGAGCAGTACTTC
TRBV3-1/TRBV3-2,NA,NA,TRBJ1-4,CASSPHFALGGKGYEKLFF,TGTGCCAGCAGCCCGCACTTCGCCCTTGGGGGGAAGGGATATGAAAAACTGTTTTTT
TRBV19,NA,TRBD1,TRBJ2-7,CASSPGTGAYEQYF,TGTGCCAGTAGTCCAGGGACAGGGGCCTACGAGCAGTACTTC
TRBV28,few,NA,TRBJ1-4,CAAENRAEKLFF,TGTGCCGCAGAGAACAGGGCTGAAAAACTGTTTTTT
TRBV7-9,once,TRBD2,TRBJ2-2,CASSLVWTSGIGTGELFF,TGTGCCAGCAGCTTAGTTTGGACTAGCGGGATCGGCACCGGGGAGCTGTTTTTT